A selection of T cell receptor beta chains follows, all from one sample in a study of T cells in Graves' hyperthyroidism and ophthalmopathy. In TCRdb, the multiplex PCR reads were re-called with MiXCR into one record per CDR3 protein. The sample gives a few hundred thousand distinct CDR3 sequences, roughly 18% of which show up once; roughly 49% is in the top ten. Sequenced material: blood. The source is a woman aged 50 to 60 with Graves' hyperthyroidism. Both conserved end residues are part of each CDR3. The D gene is left open where the match is weak. A clone size is listed for some rows: how often the clone was seen (once, few, many), or a class if it is expanded.

D gene: -
J gene: TRBJ2-2
V gene: TRBV3-1
clone size: many
CDR3 protein: CASSRGNGELFF
CDR3 DNA: TGTGCCAGCTCCCGGGGAAACGGGGAGCTGTTTTTT

D gene: TRBD1
J gene: TRBJ1-5
V gene: TRBV7-9
clone size: few
CDR3 protein: CASSRWTGTSNQPQHF
CDR3 DNA: TGTGCCAGCAGCCGGTGGACAGGCACTAGCAATCAGCCCCAGCATTTT

D gene: -
J gene: TRBJ2-5
V gene: TRBV7-8
clone size: many
CDR3 protein: CASSLEGSRETQYF
CDR3 DNA: TGTGCCAGCAGCTTAGAGGGTAGTAGGGAGACCCAGTACTTC

D gene: -
J gene: TRBJ1-1
V gene: TRBV15
clone size: many
CDR3 protein: CATSRVDGKLLAFF
CDR3 DNA: TGTGCCACCAGCAGAGTTGACGGCAAGTTGTTGGCTTTCTTT

D gene: -
J gene: TRBJ2-2
V gene: TRBV11-2
clone size: -
CDR3 protein: CASSLGWNTGELFF
CDR3 DNA: TGTGCCAGCAGCTTAGGGTGGAACACCGGGGAGCTGTTTTTT

D gene: -
J gene: TRBJ2-1
V gene: TRBV6-2/TRBV6-3
clone size: -
CDR3 protein: CASSYDGDNEQFF
CDR3 DNA: TGTGCCAGCAGTTACGACGGGGACAATGAGCAGTTCTTC

D gene: TRBD1
J gene: TRBJ2-3
V gene: TRBV2
clone size: few
CDR3 protein: CASSEGDRGADTQYF
CDR3 DNA: TGTGCCAGCAGTGAAGGGGACAGGGGAGCAGATACGCAGTATTTT

D gene: -
J gene: TRBJ1-1
V gene: TRBV6-2/TRBV6-3
clone size: many
CDR3 protein: CASSYTNTEAFF
CDR3 DNA: TGTGCCAGCAGTTACACCAACACTGAAGCTTTCTTT

D gene: -
J gene: TRBJ1-1
V gene: TRBV6-2/TRBV6-3
clone size: -
CDR3 protein: CASSSTGVAEAFF
CDR3 DNA: TGTGCCAGCAGTTCCACAGGAGTGGCTGAAGCTTTCTTT

D gene: TRBD1
J gene: TRBJ2-5
V gene: TRBV12-3/TRBV12-4
clone size: many
CDR3 protein: CASSLGTGEETQYF
CDR3 DNA: TGTGCCAGCAGTTTAGGGACAGGGGAAGAGACCCAGTACTTC

D gene: -
J gene: TRBJ2-5
V gene: TRBV6-2/TRBV6-3
clone size: many
CDR3 protein: CASIFDGAQETQYF
CDR3 DNA: TGTGCCAGCATTTTCGACGGAGCGCAAGAGACCCAGTACTTC

D gene: TRBD1
J gene: TRBJ1-2
V gene: TRBV5-1
clone size: many
CDR3 protein: CASSLGGQGNYGYTF
CDR3 DNA: TGTGCCAGCAGCTTGGGGGGACAGGGTAACTATGGCTACACCTTC

D gene: -
J gene: TRBJ1-2
V gene: TRBV3-1
clone size: -
CDR3 protein: CASRKEQGGGYTF
CDR3 DNA: TGTGCCAGCAGGAAAGAACAGGGCGGTGGCTACACCTTC

D gene: -
J gene: TRBJ2-1
V gene: TRBV7-8
clone size: few
CDR3 protein: CASSLTGSTYNEQFF
CDR3 DNA: TGTGCCAGCAGCTTAACAGGGAGCACCTACAATGAGCAGTTCTTC

D gene: -
J gene: TRBJ2-7
V gene: TRBV11-2
clone size: many
CDR3 protein: CASRKAEGDYEQYF
CDR3 DNA: TGTGCCAGCAGAAAAGCGGAGGGGGACTACGAGCAGTACTTC

D gene: -
J gene: TRBJ2-2
V gene: TRBV12-3/TRBV12-4
clone size: few
CDR3 protein: CASSLEYGRANTGELFF
CDR3 DNA: TGTGCCAGCAGTTTAGAGTACGGCAGGGCGAACACCGGGGAGCTGTTTTTT

D gene: -
J gene: TRBJ1-2
V gene: TRBV4-1
clone size: -
CDR3 protein: CASSQQGYGYTF
CDR3 DNA: TGCGCCAGCAGCCAGCAGGGCTATGGCTACACCTTC

D gene: -
J gene: TRBJ2-1
V gene: TRBV18
clone size: few
CDR3 protein: CASSPSDRLSYNEQFF
CDR3 DNA: TGTGCCAGCTCACCCTCCGACAGGCTATCCTACAATGAGCAGTTCTTC

D gene: -
J gene: TRBJ2-3
V gene: TRBV7-3
clone size: many
CDR3 protein: CASSLTPPPAGSGPDTQYF
CDR3 DNA: TGTGCCAGCAGCTTAACACCCCCCCCTGCCGGGAGTGGCCCAGATACGCAGTATTTT

D gene: TRBD2
J gene: TRBJ2-2
V gene: TRBV20-1
clone size: -
CDR3 protein: CSARDLWSAGAGELFF
CDR3 DNA: TGCAGTGCTAGAGATCTGTGGTCGGCGGGAGCCGGGGAGCTGTTTTTT

D gene: -
J gene: TRBJ2-1
V gene: TRBV30
clone size: many
CDR3 protein: CAWTAIFDYNEQFF
CDR3 DNA: TGTGCCTGGACCGCGATCTTCGATTACAATGAGCAGTTCTTC

D gene: -
J gene: TRBJ2-1
V gene: TRBV18
clone size: -
CDR3 protein: CASSPPQAGEQFF
CDR3 DNA: TGTGCCAGCTCACCACCACAGGCGGGAGAGCAGTTCTTC

D gene: TRBD1
J gene: TRBJ1-2
V gene: TRBV5-1
clone size: many
CDR3 protein: CASSLGQGATADGYTF
CDR3 DNA: TGCGCCAGCAGCTTGGGACAGGGGGCCACCGCTGATGGCTACACCTTC

D gene: -
J gene: TRBJ2-6
V gene: TRBV28
clone size: -
CDR3 protein: CASTLRTGSGANVLTF
CDR3 DNA: TGTGCCAGCACCCTGCGCACAGGCTCTGGGGCCAACGTCCTGACTTTC

D gene: TRBD2
J gene: TRBJ2-1
V gene: TRBV28
clone size: -
CDR3 protein: CASRQFTSGLYNEQFF
CDR3 DNA: TGTGCCAGCAGACAATTTACTAGCGGGCTGTACAATGAGCAGTTCTTC

D gene: -
J gene: TRBJ1-2
V gene: TRBV2
clone size: many
CDR3 protein: CASRPGPEIGYGYTF
CDR3 DNA: TGTGCCAGCAGGCCGGGGCCAGAAATTGGGTATGGCTACACCTTC

D gene: -
J gene: TRBJ2-7
V gene: TRBV19
clone size: few
CDR3 protein: CASSIGGINEQYF
CDR3 DNA: TGTGCCAGTAGTATAGGAGGCATCAACGAGCAGTACTTC

D gene: -
J gene: TRBJ1-2
V gene: TRBV3-1
clone size: -
CDR3 protein: CASSQEGGRGYGYTF
CDR3 DNA: TGTGCCAGCAGCCAAGAGGGGGGGCGCGGCTATGGCTACACCTTC

D gene: TRBD1
J gene: TRBJ1-2
V gene: TRBV29-1
clone size: -
CDR3 protein: CRTRDSTYGYTF
CDR3 DNA: TGCAGAACACGGGACAGCACCTATGGCTACACCTTC